The present T cell receptor (beta chain) was sequenced within a study of blood T cell repertoires in COVID-19. Study background: Sites in the United States, Italy and Spain provided acute and convalescent COVID-19 samples. Sources were T cells, B-cell-depleted T cells, or PBMCs; the material itself was cDNA or gDNA.

For recovered donors of Cohort 3, there were two negative PCRs, clearance, or symptom resolution. Per the germline V gene, CDR1 is LNHDA and CDR2 is SQIVND (reference sequence). The V segment lost 3 bases and the J segment 3 bases; nucleotides outside the gene matches: 6. The CDR3 is made up of 15 amino acids. Data came from immunoSEQ multiplex PCR; TCRdb stores just in-frame clones and leaves some out. This repertoire shows about 310,000 clones, approximately 85% found once; its top ten account for roughly 2%. The chain couples TRBV19 to TRBJ1-1; 8 nucleotides match TRBD1. Material for sequencing was PBMCs or T cells enriched from blood (not recorded which). This TCR was recovered from a man aged 25 to 45 who had recovered from COVID-19. CDR3 residues: CASSIDRGPYTEAFF. The CDR3 DNA follows: TGTGCCAGTAGTATTGACAGGGGACCGTACACTGAAGCTTTCTTT.